The clone carrying this TCR beta chain was seen a handful of times. What it recognizes is unknown. The V gene lost 9 bases and the J gene lost 7 bases, with 21 bases spanning the gap. The CDR3 is 15 amino acids. In germline, CDR1 is SNHLY, CDR2 FYNNEI. The data were taken from a study of Ad26.COV2.S vaccination and SARS-CoV-2 variants. The treatment: some 19 received Ad26.COV2.S at low or high dose, single or two shots; five or six received placebo; per-sample allocation not given. Day 63 following the first vaccine or placebo injection was when the samples were taken. A Boston donor was an adult aged 18-55 years. Repertoires were generated with immunoSEQ multiplex PCR, while TCRdb's copy carries only in-frame clones and drops some. The sample has approximately 500,000 clones; roughly 87% are singletons. Study-wide results and caveats: Relative to placebo recipients, vaccine recipients exhibited elevated spike-specific TCR breadth. Non-spike TCR breadth showed similarity between vaccine and placebo recipients.

The clonotype originates from a person between 18 and 65 years old who received the Ad26.COV2.S COVID-19 vaccine or a placebo. The sample in question was peripheral blood, obtained in a trial of Ad26.COV2.S vaccine versus placebo. The chain carries TRBV2 and TRBJ1-4; D perhaps matches TRBD1 (6 bases). The CDR3 loop is CARVEQGPEGEKLFF. CDR3 nucleotide sequence: TGTGCCAGGGTCGAACAGGGCCCGGAAGGTGAAAAACTGTTTTTT.